Listed below are T cell receptor beta chains from one sample, sequenced in a study of blood T cell repertoires in COVID-19. The method was immunoSEQ multiplex PCR; TCRdb's version includes in-frame clones alone and lacks a portion of them. The sample includes about 68,000 clones, around 80% seen only once; the top ten take around 23%. The specimen was peripheral blood. All receptors come from a human donor in a cohort sampled during active COVID-19. Each CDR3 is given with its conserved first and last residue. The order of the fields is J gene, V gene, D gene, clone size, CDR3 protein, CDR3 DNA. D genes are given only for firm matches. Where a row states a size, it is once, few, many or the class of an expanded clone; other rows omit it.

>TRBJ2-7|TRBV6-5|TRBD2|.
CASRASGGPSYEQYF
TGTGCCAGCAGAGCTAGCGGGGGGCCATCCTACGAGCAGTACTTC
>TRBJ1-1|TRBV4-2|TRBD1|few
CASSQDPGTGIMNTEAFF
TGTGCCAGCAGCCAAGATCCCGGGACAGGGATAATGAACACTGAAGCTTTCTTT
>TRBJ2-3|TRBV7-6|.|.
CASSSGLKGSSTDTQYF
TGTGCCAGCAGCTCTGGGCTCAAAGGATCTAGCACAGATACGCAGTATTTT
>TRBJ1-1|TRBV6-5|TRBD1|.
CASSSYRQGADTEAFF
TGTGCCAGCAGTTCCTACCGGCAGGGGGCGGACACTGAAGCTTTCTTT
>TRBJ1-6|TRBV28|.|.
CASSVGAGSPLHF
TGTGCCAGCAGCGTGGGGGCGGGTTCACCCCTCCACTTT
>TRBJ2-2|TRBV9|TRBD2|.
CASSVGGLAGGLGELFF
TGTGCCAGCAGCGTAGGAGGACTAGCGGGGGGGCTTGGGGAGCTGTTTTTT
>TRBJ2-5|TRBV3-1/TRBV3-2|TRBD1|.
CASSTDRGLETQYF
TGTGCCAGCAGCACGGACAGGGGGCTCGAGACCCAGTACTTC
>TRBJ2-1|TRBV24-1|.|.
CATSATQGAEQFF
TGTGCCACCAGCGCCACCCAAGGGGCTGAGCAGTTCTTC
>TRBJ2-7|TRBV6-2/TRBV6-3|.|.
CASSFTYEQYF
TGTGCCAGCAGTTTTACCTACGAGCAGTACTTC
>TRBJ2-1|TRBV7-9|TRBD1|.
CASSVLPGQGGEDNEQFF
TGTGCCAGCAGCGTACTACCGGGACAGGGAGGGGAGGACAATGAGCAGTTCTTC
>TRBJ2-4|TRBV7-2|TRBD2|.
CASSSSSSGSAKNIQYF
TGTGCCAGCAGCTCTAGTAGTAGCGGGTCAGCCAAAAACATTCAGTACTTC
>TRBJ1-2|TRBV2|.|.
CASIQGKDYGYTF
TGTGCCAGCATCCAGGGCAAGGACTATGGCTACACCTTC
>TRBJ2-3|TRBV2|TRBD1|.
CASSSDRGRKDTQYF
TGTGCCAGCAGCTCCGACAGGGGGCGCAAAGATACGCAGTATTTT
>TRBJ2-2|TRBV10-3|TRBD1|.
CATRESTGDTGELFF
TGTGCGACGAGGGAATCGACAGGGGACACCGGGGAGCTGTTTTTT
>TRBJ1-1|TRBV30|.|once
CAWSGRGNTEAFF
TGTGCCTGGAGTGGACGAGGAAACACTGAAGCTTTCTTT
>TRBJ2-1|TRBV21-1|.|.
CARRKWWWGRSCEQFF
TGTGCCAGGAGAAAATGGTGGTGGGGGCGTAGCTGTGAGCAGTTCTTC
>TRBJ2-7|TRBV18|TRBD1|.
CASSPQGALIYEQYF
TGTGCCAGCTCACCACAGGGGGCGCTAATTTACGAGCAGTACTTC
>TRBJ2-3|TRBV6-2/TRBV6-3|TRBD2|.
CASSYVTSGSTDTQYF
TGTGCCAGCAGTTACGTTACTAGCGGGAGCACAGATACGCAGTATTTT
>TRBJ1-5|TRBV3-1/TRBV3-2|.|once
CASSQDSQVSNQPQHF
TGTGCCAGCAGCCAAGACTCACAGGTTAGCAATCAGCCCCAGCATTTT
>TRBJ2-7|TRBV4-2|TRBD2|once
CASRYLAGPSYEQYF
TGTGCCAGCAGATACCTAGCGGGGCCCTCCTACGAGCAGTACTTC
>TRBJ2-7|TRBV24-1|.|few
CATSDDGGYEQYF
TGTGCCACCAGTGATGACGGGGGCTACGAGCAGTACTTC
>TRBJ1-5|TRBV30|.|.
CAWSVLIGRGQPQHF
TGTGCCTGGAGTGTACTGATAGGCAGGGGCCAGCCCCAGCATTTT
>TRBJ2-3|TRBV19|TRBD1|.
CASSIGYRGSTDTQYF
TGTGCCAGTAGTATAGGGTACAGGGGCAGCACAGATACGCAGTATTTT
>TRBJ2-1|TRBV19|.|.
CASSIYNEQFF
TGTGCCAGTTCCATCTACAATGAGCAGTTCTTC
>TRBJ2-6|TRBV13|.|.
CASSLMSGLGANVLTF
TGTGCCAGCAGCTTAATGTCGGGTCTGGGGGCCAACGTCCTGACTTTC
>TRBJ1-5|TRBV19|TRBD1|.
CASSQGGTGGPRNQPQHF
TGTGCCAGTAGTCAAGGCGGGACAGGGGGGCCCCGCAATCAGCCCCAGCATTTT
>TRBJ1-5|TRBV6-5|.|.
CASRQNSNQPQHF
TGTGCCAGCAGACAGAATAGCAATCAGCCCCAGCATTTT
>TRBJ2-1|TRBV24-1|TRBD1|.
CATSEEDRGPFSEQFF
TGTGCCACCAGTGAAGAGGACAGGGGGCCGTTTAGTGAGCAGTTCTTC